Included here is one T cell receptor beta chain sequence, with context. Its antigen is still unknown. The sample belongs to a study of T cells after posttransplantation cyclophosphamide. Broader study findings: Later post-transplant blood repertoires were often dominated by donor CD8+ memory clones. Recipient CMV seropositivity and CMV reactivation strongly tracked TRB clonality. Skin or GI-infiltrating T cells shared few TRB sequences with blood.

Cells defined as naive were viable CD3+CD4+ or CD3+CD8+ and CCR7+CD45RA+CD45RO-CD95-CD27+CD28+. This related bone marrow graft donor gave peripheral blood on the day of marrow donation. The CDR3 length is 14 residues. Germline V lookup: CDR1 WNHNN, CDR2 SYGVQD (reference sequence). V was shortened by 3 bases and J by 13 bases, with 19 bases between the two germline ends. Produced via immunoSEQ multiplex PCR; TCRdb's table is partial and in-frame only. The data show about 22,000 clones, 95% to 98% seen once. The chain employs TRBV10-1 and TRBJ2-1, with D tentatively TRBD2 (6 bases). The sequence was collected from a man aged 45-65 years in good health, CMV-negative, and a related stem cell transplant donor. The source material was naive CD4+ T cells sorted from PBMCs. DNA of the CDR3: TGCGCCAGCAGTGACGGGGGAGTACCGACTTTACAGTTCTTC. This gives the protein CASSDGGVPTLQFF.